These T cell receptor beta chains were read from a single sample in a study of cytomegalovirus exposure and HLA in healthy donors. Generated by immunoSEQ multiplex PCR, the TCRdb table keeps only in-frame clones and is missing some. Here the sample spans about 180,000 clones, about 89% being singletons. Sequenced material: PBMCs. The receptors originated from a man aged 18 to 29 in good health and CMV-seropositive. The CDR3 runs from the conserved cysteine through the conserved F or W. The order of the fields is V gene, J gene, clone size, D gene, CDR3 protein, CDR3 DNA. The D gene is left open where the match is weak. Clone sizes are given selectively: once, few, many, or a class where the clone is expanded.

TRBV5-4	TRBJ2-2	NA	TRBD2	CASSSTSGEHTGELFF	TGTGCCAGCAGCTCCACTAGCGGGGAGCACACCGGGGAGCTGTTTTTT
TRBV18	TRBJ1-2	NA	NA	CASSPRGEDGYTF	TGTGCCAGCTCACCGCGAGGGGAGGATGGCTACACCTTC
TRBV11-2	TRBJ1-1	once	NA	CASCGTPRNTEAFF	TGTGCCAGCTGCGGGACCCCACGGAACACTGAAGCTTTCTTT
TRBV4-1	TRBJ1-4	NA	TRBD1	CASSRTGGDEKLFF	TGCGCCAGCAGCCGGACAGGAGGAGATGAAAAACTGTTTTTT
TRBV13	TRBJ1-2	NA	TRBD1	CASTRGGTGQGYTF	TGTGCCAGCACCCGAGGGGGGACAGGGCAAGGCTACACCTTC
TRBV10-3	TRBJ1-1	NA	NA	CAISEREMNTEAFF	TGTGCCATCAGTGAGCGGGAAATGAACACTGAAGCTTTCTTT
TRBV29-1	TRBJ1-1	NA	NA	CSVDRGTEAFF	TGCAGCGTTGACAGGGGCACTGAAGCTTTCTTT
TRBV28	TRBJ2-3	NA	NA	CASSLSIADTQYF	TGTGCCAGCAGTTTATCTATCGCAGATACGCAGTATTTT
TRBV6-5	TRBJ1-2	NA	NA	CASSYTAGTGYTF	TGTGCCAGCAGTTACACGGCAGGAACGGGCTACACCTTC
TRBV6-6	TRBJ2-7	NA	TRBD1	CASRLSYRGSYEQYF	TGTGCCAGCAGGCTATCATACAGGGGCTCCTACGAGCAGTACTTC
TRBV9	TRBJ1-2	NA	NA	CASTSPRGYTF	TGTGCCAGCACCAGTCCCCGCGGCTACACCTTC
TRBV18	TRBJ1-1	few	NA	CASSPQGVRTEAFF	TGTGCCAGCTCACCACAGGGAGTCCGCACTGAAGCTTTCTTT
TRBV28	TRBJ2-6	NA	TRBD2	CASSPLAGGGANVLTF	TGTGCCAGCAGCCCGCTAGCGGGAGGTGGGGCCAACGTCCTGACTTTC
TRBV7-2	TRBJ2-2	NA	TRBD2	CASSLAGGGSTGELFF	TGTGCCAGCAGCTTAGCCGGCGGGGGGAGCACCGGGGAGCTGTTTTTT
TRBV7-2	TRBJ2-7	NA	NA	CASTKEVMEGGEQYF	TGTGCCAGCACCAAGGAGGTCATGGAGGGTGGGGAGCAGTACTTC
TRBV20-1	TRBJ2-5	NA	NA	CSAYRETQYF	TGCAGTGCTTATCGGGAGACCCAGTACTTC
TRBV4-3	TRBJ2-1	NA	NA	CASSQGGTVYNEQFF	TGCGCCAGCAGCCAAGGCGGGACTGTTTACAATGAGCAGTTCTTC
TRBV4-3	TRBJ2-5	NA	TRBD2	CASSQKGLSGSFGETQYF	TGCGCCAGCAGCCAAAAGGGGCTCAGCGGGAGTTTTGGCGAGACCCAGTACTTC